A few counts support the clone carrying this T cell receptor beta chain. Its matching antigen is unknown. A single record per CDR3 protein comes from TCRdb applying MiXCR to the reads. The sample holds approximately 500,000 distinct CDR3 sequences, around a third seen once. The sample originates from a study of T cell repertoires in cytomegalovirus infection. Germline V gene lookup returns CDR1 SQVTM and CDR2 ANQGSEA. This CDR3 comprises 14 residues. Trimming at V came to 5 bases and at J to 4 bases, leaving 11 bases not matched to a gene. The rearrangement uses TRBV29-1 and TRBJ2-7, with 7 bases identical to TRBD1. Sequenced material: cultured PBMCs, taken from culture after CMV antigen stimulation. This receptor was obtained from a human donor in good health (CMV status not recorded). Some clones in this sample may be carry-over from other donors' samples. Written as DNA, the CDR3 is TGCAGCGTTTTATCCGGGACAGAGGGGTACGAGCAGTACTTC. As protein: CSVLSGTEGYEQYF.